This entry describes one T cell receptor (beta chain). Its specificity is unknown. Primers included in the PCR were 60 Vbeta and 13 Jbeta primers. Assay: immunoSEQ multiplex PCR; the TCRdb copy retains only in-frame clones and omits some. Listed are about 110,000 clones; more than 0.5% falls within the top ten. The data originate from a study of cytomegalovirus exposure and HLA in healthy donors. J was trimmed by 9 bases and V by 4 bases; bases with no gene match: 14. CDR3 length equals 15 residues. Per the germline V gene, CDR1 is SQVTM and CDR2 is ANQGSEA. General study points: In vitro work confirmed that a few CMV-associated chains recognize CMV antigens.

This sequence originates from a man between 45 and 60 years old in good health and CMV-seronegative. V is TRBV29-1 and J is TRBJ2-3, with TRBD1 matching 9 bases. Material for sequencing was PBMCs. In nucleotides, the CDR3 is TGCAGCGTTGGGGGACAGGGAGTTGGGCTAGCGACGCAGTATTTT. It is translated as CSVGGQGVGLATQYF.